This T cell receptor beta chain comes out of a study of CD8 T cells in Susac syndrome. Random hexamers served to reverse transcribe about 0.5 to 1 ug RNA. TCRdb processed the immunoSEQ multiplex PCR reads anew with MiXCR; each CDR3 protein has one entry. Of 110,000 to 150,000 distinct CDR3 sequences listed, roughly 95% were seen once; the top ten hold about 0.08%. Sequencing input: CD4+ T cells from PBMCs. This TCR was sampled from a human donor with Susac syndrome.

The CDR3 loop is CASSDPRGNSYEQYF. CDR3 DNA sequence: TGTGCCAGCAGCGACCCTCGGGGGAACTCCTACGAGCAGTACTTC. The rearrangement uses TRBV7-2 and TRBJ2-7, with D perhaps TRBD2 (6 bases). Per the germline V gene, CDR1 is SGHTA and CDR2 is FQGNSA. Between the trimmed V and J ends, which lost 5 bases and 0 bases, there was a span of 14 bases. This CDR3 has 15 residues.